The rows below give T cell receptor beta chains drawn from one sample of a study of blood T cell repertoires in COVID-19. Data came from immunoSEQ multiplex PCR; TCRdb stores just in-frame clones and leaves some out. The top ten clones hold roughly 10% of a sample with approximately 140,000 clones, more than 70% of them seen once. The source material was peripheral blood. The origin of the receptors is a man aged 50-60 years with active or convalescent COVID-19. CDR3s include the opening cysteine and the closing phenylalanine or tryptophan. Expanded clones are given a class, and other clones once, few, many or no size at all.

j_call cdr3_length clone_size v_call cdr3_aa
TRBJ2-3 14 . TRBV7-9 CASSSKGHTDTQYF
TRBJ1-1 12 . TRBV27 CASSTGLGEAFF
TRBJ1-4 18 . TRBV19 CATSSRGAFGATNEKLFF
TRBJ1-1 11 . TRBV29-1 CSVRRNTEAFF
TRBJ2-3 14 . TRBV27 CASSLAKRTDTQYF
TRBJ2-7 14 . TRBV2 CASSVWTGEYEQYF
TRBJ2-7 13 . TRBV4-1 CASSRESSYEQYF
TRBJ2-1 18 . TRBV14 CASSHPGGTSGSRNEQFF
TRBJ2-1 15 . TRBV10-3 CAISERAAGLREQFF
TRBJ2-1 15 once TRBV15 CATAQGLAGFNEQFF
TRBJ1-1 16 . TRBV27 CASRHTGGRENTEAFF
TRBJ2-3 13 . TRBV7-2 CARGLAGVDTQYF
TRBJ2-3 15 . TRBV4-1 CASSQRLAGTDTQYF
TRBJ2-7 15 . TRBV5-1 CASSSLAGGPYEQYF
TRBJ1-3 15 . TRBV11-2 CASRRDPFSGNTIYF
TRBJ1-2 14 . TRBV5-4 CASSWGAGANGYTF
TRBJ2-1 19 . TRBV6-2/TRBV6-3 CASSYRTSGDRNSYNEQFF
TRBJ1-2 13 once TRBV19 CASSQTANYGYTF
TRBJ1-2 14 . TRBV5-8 CASSPGTAAGGYTF
TRBJ2-7 13 . TRBV18 CASSPPGEGEQYF
TRBJ2-1 13 . TRBV3-1/TRBV3-2 CASSQGTYNEQFF
TRBJ2-3 14 . TRBV9 CASSPPGVTDTQYF
TRBJ2-6 15 . TRBV30 CAWSVGVSGANVLTF
TRBJ1-5 16 . TRBV9 CASSAGQGDSNQPQHF
TRBJ1-1 13 . TRBV12-3/TRBV12-4 CASNPNRGAEAFF
TRBJ1-5 15 . TRBV20-1 CSASLGQVSNQPQHF
TRBJ2-2 16 once TRBV5-6 CASSNGLADNTGELFF
TRBJ1-5 11 . TRBV12-3/TRBV12-4 CASSFGQPQHF
TRBJ2-4 16 . TRBV20-1 CSASHRLVSAKNIQYF
TRBJ1-4 13 few TRBV5-4 CASSVGTGEKLFF
TRBJ2-3 14 . TRBV5-1 CASSLGGNTDTQYF
TRBJ2-7 11 . TRBV2 CATMDSYEQYF
TRBJ2-1 14 . TRBV5-1 CASSLQGMNNEQFF
TRBJ2-1 15 few TRBV2 CAIELGGGTYNEQFF
TRBJ2-4 16 . TRBV28 CASSFGGGSDKNIQYF
TRBJ2-5 20 . TRBV2 CASSDGEKNRDRGSRETQYF
TRBJ2-7 10 . TRBV27 CASGLYEQYF
TRBJ1-1 13 . TRBV7-2 CASSRTGATEAFF
TRBJ2-6 17 few TRBV5-1 CASSLNQAVSGANVLTF
TRBJ2-3 14 . TRBV9 CASSGTGGTDTQYF
TRBJ2-3 16 . TRBV24-1 CATSEKGLISTDTQYF
TRBJ2-6 15 . TRBV6-6 CASSLLNFGANVLTF
TRBJ1-3 12 . TRBV18 CASSGGGNTIYF
TRBJ1-3 14 . TRBV30 CAWNPGHSGNTIYF
TRBJ1-2 13 . TRBV6-4 CASSSHRDGGYTF
TRBJ1-1 15 . TRBV6-2/TRBV6-3 CASSYRHLQSTEAFF
TRBJ2-7 17 . TRBV5-1 CASSLQGLAAVSYEQYF
TRBJ1-5 13 . TRBV27 CASSLRGNQPQHF
TRBJ2-1 12 . TRBV19 CATGPTDSPKFF
TRBJ1-4 14 . TRBV6-5 CASSNPGVGEKLFF
TRBJ2-2 15 . TRBV5-1 CASSLDTGSTGELFF
TRBJ2-1 14 . TRBV11-3 CASSPRGSYNEQFF
TRBJ1-3 17 . TRBV19 CASSAFPRGGSGNTIYF
TRBJ2-7 17 . TRBV28 CASSFAESSGRSYEQYF
TRBJ1-4 15 . TRBV28 CASRATGTGDEKLFF